A selection of T cell receptor beta chains follows, all from one sample in a study of blood T cell repertoires in COVID-19. The table came from immunoSEQ multiplex PCR; TCRdb's copy has only in-frame clones and leaves some out. The profile covers about 83,000 clones, with around 84% appearing a single time and 22% taken by the ten largest. Specimen: peripheral blood. The receptors come from a woman of 80 years or more in a cohort sampled during active or convalescent COVID-19. The CDR3 runs from the conserved cysteine through the conserved F or W. Fields, in order: D gene, V gene, J gene, clone size, CDR3 length, CDR3 protein, CDR3 DNA. D genes are given only for firm matches. Where a row states a size, it is once, few, many or the class of an expanded clone; other rows omit it.

D gene: TRBD2; V gene: TRBV7-9; J gene: TRBJ2-5; clone size: NA; CDR3 length: 16; CDR3 protein: CASSLGTSGSGETQYF; CDR3 DNA: TGTGCCAGCAGCCTCGGGACTAGCGGCAGCGGGGAGACCCAGTACTTC
D gene: TRBD2; V gene: TRBV5-1; J gene: TRBJ2-1; clone size: NA; CDR3 length: 15; CDR3 protein: CASSSTSGSISEQFF; CDR3 DNA: TGCGCCAGCAGCTCTACTAGCGGGAGTATCAGTGAGCAGTTCTTC
D gene: TRBD1; V gene: TRBV9; J gene: TRBJ2-5; clone size: NA; CDR3 length: 16; CDR3 protein: CASSEGAVDLQETQYF; CDR3 DNA: TGTGCCAGCAGCGAGGGGGCAGTAGACCTCCAAGAGACCCAGTACTTC
D gene: NA; V gene: TRBV5-1; J gene: TRBJ2-7; clone size: NA; CDR3 length: 12; CDR3 protein: CASSDAGYEQYF; CDR3 DNA: TGCGCCAGCAGCGACGCGGGCTACGAGCAGTACTTC
D gene: NA; V gene: TRBV10-3; J gene: TRBJ2-3; clone size: few; CDR3 length: 13; CDR3 protein: CAISERVADTQYF; CDR3 DNA: TGTGCCATCAGTGAGCGGGTAGCAGATACGCAGTATTTT
D gene: NA; V gene: TRBV5-1; J gene: TRBJ2-3; clone size: NA; CDR3 length: 14; CDR3 protein: CASSLVGVTDTQYF; CDR3 DNA: TGCGCCAGCAGCTTGGTCGGGGTCACAGATACGCAGTATTTT
D gene: NA; V gene: TRBV28; J gene: TRBJ1-6; clone size: NA; CDR3 length: 16; CDR3 protein: CASSSGGGARNSPLHF; CDR3 DNA: TGTGCCAGCAGTTCCGGCGGGGGGGCGCGGAATTCACCCCTCCACTTT
D gene: TRBD1; V gene: TRBV19; J gene: TRBJ1-1; clone size: NA; CDR3 length: 18; CDR3 protein: CASSIDTGTGGLGTEAFF; CDR3 DNA: TGTGCCAGTAGTATAGATACCGGGACAGGGGGCCTTGGCACTGAAGCTTTCTTT
D gene: NA; V gene: TRBV18; J gene: TRBJ2-2; clone size: NA; CDR3 length: 16; CDR3 protein: CASSPPRGSGTGELFF; CDR3 DNA: TGTGCCAGCTCACCCCCAAGGGGGTCTGGCACCGGGGAGCTGTTTTTT
D gene: TRBD1; V gene: TRBV7-2; J gene: TRBJ1-2; clone size: NA; CDR3 length: 18; CDR3 protein: CASSLHGAGTAKIYGYTF; CDR3 DNA: TGTGCCAGCAGCCTACACGGAGCCGGGACAGCCAAGATCTATGGCTACACCTTC
D gene: NA; V gene: TRBV7-9; J gene: TRBJ1-2; clone size: NA; CDR3 length: 12; CDR3 protein: CASRLNSYGYTF; CDR3 DNA: TGTGCCAGCAGATTGAACAGCTATGGCTACACCTTC
D gene: TRBD2; V gene: TRBV2; J gene: TRBJ2-5; clone size: NA; CDR3 length: 15; CDR3 protein: CASRGSGGPLETQYF; CDR3 DNA: TGTGCCAGCAGGGGTAGCGGGGGGCCCTTAGAGACCCAGTACTTC
D gene: NA; V gene: TRBV5-5; J gene: TRBJ2-2; clone size: NA; CDR3 length: 14; CDR3 protein: CASSLGQVTGELFF; CDR3 DNA: TGTGCCAGCAGCTTGGGACAGGTGACCGGGGAGCTGTTTTTT
D gene: TRBD1; V gene: TRBV5-1; J gene: TRBJ1-2; clone size: once; CDR3 length: 14; CDR3 protein: CASSPVTGGYGYTF; CDR3 DNA: TGCGCCAGCAGCCCGGTGACAGGGGGGTATGGCTACACCTTC
D gene: TRBD1; V gene: TRBV19; J gene: TRBJ1-5; clone size: NA; CDR3 length: 13; CDR3 protein: CASSETGRLPQHF; CDR3 DNA: TGTGCCAGTAGTGAGACAGGGCGGTTGCCCCAGCATTTT
D gene: NA; V gene: TRBV19; J gene: TRBJ1-5; clone size: NA; CDR3 length: 12; CDR3 protein: CASSIVPGPQHF; CDR3 DNA: TGTGCCAGTAGTATAGTACCAGGGCCCCAGCATTTT
D gene: NA; V gene: TRBV15; J gene: TRBJ2-3; clone size: NA; CDR3 length: 19; CDR3 protein: CATSRGAGEGRTSTDTQYF; CDR3 DNA: TGTGCCACCAGCAGAGGGGCAGGGGAGGGCCGTACTAGCACAGATACGCAGTATTTT
D gene: NA; V gene: TRBV5-1; J gene: TRBJ2-5; clone size: NA; CDR3 length: 14; CDR3 protein: CASSLGWAGETQYF; CDR3 DNA: TGCGCCAGCAGCTTGGGTTGGGCGGGAGAGACCCAGTACTTC
D gene: NA; V gene: TRBV28; J gene: TRBJ2-1; clone size: NA; CDR3 length: 13; CDR3 protein: CASSPLQGDEQFF; CDR3 DNA: TGTGCCAGCAGTCCACTCCAGGGTGATGAGCAGTTCTTC
D gene: NA; V gene: TRBV27; J gene: TRBJ1-1; clone size: NA; CDR3 length: 14; CDR3 protein: CASSLYGVEAEAFF; CDR3 DNA: TGTGCCAGCAGTTTATACGGGGTAGAGGCTGAAGCTTTCTTT
D gene: NA; V gene: TRBV6-4; J gene: TRBJ2-1; clone size: medium-sized; CDR3 length: 14; CDR3 protein: CASSDSPWPSEQFF; CDR3 DNA: TGTGCCAGCAGTGACTCTCCCTGGCCTTCGGAGCAGTTCTTC
D gene: TRBD1; V gene: TRBV2; J gene: TRBJ2-7; clone size: NA; CDR3 length: 14; CDR3 protein: CASSGGQGQHEQYF; CDR3 DNA: TGTGCCAGCAGTGGCGGACAGGGTCAACACGAGCAGTACTTC
D gene: TRBD2; V gene: TRBV6-5; J gene: TRBJ2-2; clone size: NA; CDR3 length: 15; CDR3 protein: CATLRLAGSAGELFF; CDR3 DNA: TGTGCCACCCTTCGACTAGCGGGATCGGCCGGGGAGCTGTTTTTT
D gene: TRBD1; V gene: TRBV12-3/TRBV12-4; J gene: TRBJ1-2; clone size: NA; CDR3 length: 12; CDR3 protein: CASSSTGRGYTF; CDR3 DNA: TGTGCCAGCAGTTCGACAGGGCGTGGCTACACCTTC
D gene: NA; V gene: TRBV6-5; J gene: TRBJ2-5; clone size: NA; CDR3 length: 11; CDR3 protein: CASVVRETQYF; CDR3 DNA: TGTGCCAGCGTCGTGAGAGAGACCCAGTACTTC
D gene: TRBD1; V gene: TRBV28; J gene: TRBJ2-7; clone size: NA; CDR3 length: 16; CDR3 protein: CASSLGTGGVLSEQYF; CDR3 DNA: TGTGCCAGCAGCTTGGGCACAGGGGGCGTTTTAAGCGAGCAGTACTTC
D gene: TRBD1; V gene: TRBV5-4; J gene: TRBJ2-7; clone size: NA; CDR3 length: 15; CDR3 protein: CASSSRDRVTYEQYF; CDR3 DNA: TGTGCCAGCAGCTCCCGGGACAGGGTGACCTACGAGCAGTACTTC
D gene: TRBD2; V gene: TRBV30; J gene: TRBJ2-3; clone size: NA; CDR3 length: 13; CDR3 protein: CAWSVLAGDTQYF; CDR3 DNA: TGTGCCTGGAGTGTACTAGCGGGAGATACGCAGTATTTT
D gene: TRBD2; V gene: TRBV9; J gene: TRBJ2-1; clone size: once; CDR3 length: 17; CDR3 protein: CASSKSTGTSVYNEQFF; CDR3 DNA: TGTGCCAGCAGCAAATCAACCGGGACTAGCGTTTACAATGAGCAGTTCTTC
D gene: NA; V gene: TRBV3-1/TRBV3-2; J gene: TRBJ2-1; clone size: NA; CDR3 length: 16; CDR3 protein: CASTNAGGSSYNEQFF; CDR3 DNA: TGTGCCAGCACCAACGCGGGCGGAAGCTCCTACAATGAGCAGTTCTTC
D gene: TRBD2; V gene: TRBV15; J gene: TRBJ2-1; clone size: NA; CDR3 length: 20; CDR3 protein: CATSGNYAWTSGSTYNEQFF; CDR3 DNA: TGTGCCACCAGCGGAAACTACGCTTGGACTAGCGGGAGTACCTACAATGAGCAGTTCTTC
D gene: NA; V gene: TRBV20-1; J gene: TRBJ1-6; clone size: NA; CDR3 length: 16; CDR3 protein: CSASRASRAYNSPLHF; CDR3 DNA: TGCAGTGCTAGTAGAGCCTCCCGCGCCTATAATTCACCCCTCCACTTT
D gene: NA; V gene: TRBV10-1; J gene: TRBJ2-6; clone size: NA; CDR3 length: 13; CDR3 protein: CASSGSGANVLTF; CDR3 DNA: TGCGCCAGCAGCGGGTCTGGGGCCAACGTCCTGACTTTC
D gene: NA; V gene: TRBV18; J gene: TRBJ1-2; clone size: NA; CDR3 length: 12; CDR3 protein: CASSHREVGYTF; CDR3 DNA: TGTGCCAGCTCTCACCGCGAGGTTGGCTACACCTTC
D gene: NA; V gene: TRBV23-1; J gene: TRBJ1-6; clone size: NA; CDR3 length: 16; CDR3 protein: CASSHCGPPYNSPLHF; CDR3 DNA: TGCGCCAGCAGTCATTGCGGGCCACCCTATAATTCACCCCTCCACTTT
D gene: TRBD2; V gene: TRBV2; J gene: TRBJ2-7; clone size: NA; CDR3 length: 15; CDR3 protein: CASQGTSGSSYEQYF; CDR3 DNA: TGTGCCAGCCAGGGGACTAGCGGATCCTCCTACGAGCAGTACTTC
D gene: TRBD1; V gene: TRBV7-8; J gene: TRBJ1-1; clone size: NA; CDR3 length: 12; CDR3 protein: CASSSGGTEAFF; CDR3 DNA: TGTGCCAGCAGCTCAGGGGGGACTGAAGCTTTCTTT
D gene: NA; V gene: TRBV3-1/TRBV3-2; J gene: TRBJ2-3; clone size: NA; CDR3 length: 13; CDR3 protein: CASKQRGTDTQYF; CDR3 DNA: TGTGCCAGCAAACAGCGGGGCACAGATACGCAGTATTTT
D gene: NA; V gene: TRBV11-2; J gene: TRBJ1-1; clone size: NA; CDR3 length: 12; CDR3 protein: CASTLRGTEAFF; CDR3 DNA: TGTGCCAGCACTCTAAGGGGCACTGAAGCTTTCTTT
D gene: NA; V gene: TRBV6-4; J gene: TRBJ2-2; clone size: NA; CDR3 length: 17; CDR3 protein: CASSDAGLHMPTGELFF; CDR3 DNA: TGTGCCAGCAGCGATGCAGGGCTACACATGCCCACCGGGGAGCTGTTTTTT
D gene: TRBD1; V gene: TRBV18; J gene: TRBJ2-7; clone size: once; CDR3 length: 16; CDR3 protein: CASSPTSGQGAGEQYF; CDR3 DNA: TGTGCCAGCTCACCAACGTCGGGACAGGGGGCTGGCGAGCAGTACTTC
D gene: NA; V gene: TRBV21-1; J gene: TRBJ1-5; clone size: NA; CDR3 length: 17; CDR3 protein: CASSKGGSGGGNQPQHF; CDR3 DNA: TGTGCCAGCTCCAAGGGTGGCTCCGGAGGGGGCAATCAGCCCCAGCATTTT
D gene: NA; V gene: TRBV6-5; J gene: TRBJ1-1; clone size: NA; CDR3 length: 11; CDR3 protein: CASSRGSEAFF; CDR3 DNA: TGTGCCAGCAGCCGGGGAAGTGAAGCTTTCTTT
D gene: TRBD1; V gene: TRBV28; J gene: TRBJ2-7; clone size: NA; CDR3 length: 15; CDR3 protein: CASSSSGTGPYEQYF; CDR3 DNA: TGTGCCAGCAGTTCCTCCGGGACAGGGCCCTACGAGCAGTACTTC
D gene: NA; V gene: TRBV6-5; J gene: TRBJ1-1; clone size: NA; CDR3 length: 12; CDR3 protein: CASSSTGNEAFF; CDR3 DNA: TGTGCCAGCAGCTCGACGGGTAATGAAGCTTTCTTT
D gene: TRBD2; V gene: TRBV15; J gene: TRBJ2-4; clone size: once; CDR3 length: 17; CDR3 protein: CATGTSGRIEAKNIQYF; CDR3 DNA: TGTGCCACCGGGACTAGCGGGAGGATTGAAGCCAAAAACATTCAGTACTTC
D gene: NA; V gene: TRBV5-1; J gene: TRBJ1-4; clone size: NA; CDR3 length: 16; CDR3 protein: CASSLGAVATNEKLFF; CDR3 DNA: TGCGCCAGCAGCTTGGGGGCCGTTGCAACTAATGAAAAACTGTTTTTT
D gene: NA; V gene: TRBV28; J gene: TRBJ2-7; clone size: few; CDR3 length: 13; CDR3 protein: CASSLGLRGEQYF; CDR3 DNA: TGTGCCAGCAGTTTAGGTCTGCGGGGCGAGCAGTACTTC
D gene: TRBD1; V gene: TRBV5-4; J gene: TRBJ2-6; clone size: NA; CDR3 length: 15; CDR3 protein: CASSLQGSGANVLTF; CDR3 DNA: TGTGCCAGCAGCTTACAGGGGTCTGGGGCCAACGTCCTGACTTTC
D gene: TRBD1; V gene: TRBV5-1; J gene: TRBJ1-1; clone size: few; CDR3 length: 16; CDR3 protein: CASRAGTGHMNTEAFF; CDR3 DNA: TGCGCCAGCAGAGCCGGGACAGGGCACATGAACACTGAAGCTTTCTTT
D gene: NA; V gene: TRBV6-6; J gene: TRBJ1-5; clone size: NA; CDR3 length: 13; CDR3 protein: CASLTGRNQPQHF; CDR3 DNA: TGTGCCAGCCTTACGGGGAGAAATCAGCCCCAGCATTTT
D gene: NA; V gene: TRBV20-1; J gene: TRBJ1-1; clone size: NA; CDR3 length: 13; CDR3 protein: CSASPGWDTEAFF; CDR3 DNA: TGCAGTGCTAGTCCGGGGTGGGACACTGAAGCTTTCTTT
D gene: NA; V gene: TRBV9; J gene: TRBJ2-1; clone size: NA; CDR3 length: 17; CDR3 protein: CASSVDPRADSYNEQFF; CDR3 DNA: TGTGCCAGCAGCGTAGACCCCCGAGCGGACTCCTACAATGAGCAGTTCTTC